This section outlines one TCR beta chain sequence together with its context. The record originates from a study of human thymus T cells. Assay used: immunoSEQ multiplex PCR; TCRdb lists only in-frame clones, some missing. The table includes about 60,000 clones, approximately 93% detected once. V shed 0 bases and J shed 2 bases, with 11 bases lying between them. Germline CDR1 SGHDT, CDR2 YYEEEE. This CDR3 has 15 amino acids. Only four of the eight donors provided an approximately 0.5-1 mL blood sample. The sequenced material came from blood. The TCR was taken from a boy in the first two years of life with a congenital heart defect but otherwise immunologically healthy. The V call is TRBV5-6, the J call TRBJ2-5, with a possible D match to TRBD1 (5 bases). CDR3 in DNA: TGTGCCAGCAGCTTGGGCTGGGGCGCACAAGAGACCCAGTACTTC. Its translation is CASSLGWGAQETQYF. The variable domain in full, with the rest retrieved from reference TRBV5-6 and TRBJ2-5, is DAGVTQSPTHLIKTRGQQVTLRCSPKSGHDTVSWYQQALGQGPQFIFQYYEEEERQRGNFPDRFSGHQFPNYSSELNVNALLLGDSALYLCASSLGWGAQETQYFGPGTRLLVL.